The 8 T cell receptor beta chains below were found in one sample sequenced in a study of cytomegalovirus exposure and HLA in healthy donors. The PCR ran on 60 Vbeta and 13 Jbeta primers. Using immunoSEQ multiplex PCR, the repertoire was profiled, and TCRdb retains in-frame clones only, with some absent. The sample yields 96,000 or so clones, approximately 75% seen once. What was sequenced was PBMCs. These TCRs come from a woman in her seventies in good health and CMV-seropositive.

In its sample, this clone was seen a few times. A far larger clone is one base from this, pointing to a likely read error. The chain's CDR3 is CASSFSGTGGYEQYF. The CDR3 nucleotides read TGTGCCAGCAGCTTCTCCGGGACAGGGGGCTACGAGCAGTACTTC. This chain joins TRBV5-6 and TRBJ2-7; 11 bases line up with TRBD1. Unmatched junction bases numbered 4, after V lost 2 bases and J lost 3 bases. Germline V lookup: CDR1 SGHDT, CDR2 YYEEEE. The CDR3 has 15 amino acids.

In its sample, this clone was seen a few times. The genes are TRBV7-2 and TRBJ2-2; D is ambiguous. The CDR3 sequence is 13 residues long. Germline lookup yields CDR1 SGHTA and CDR2 FQGNSA. V was clipped by 2 bases and J by 5 bases, with 6 bases between them. CDR3 nucleotide sequence: TGTGCCAGCAGCTTAATCCCTACCGGGGAGCTGTTTTTT. Protein: CASSLIPTGELFF.

The sample holds a few counts of this clone. The J gene is TRBJ2-6, the V gene TRBV18, with D possibly matching TRBD1 (6 bases). The V end lost 3 bases, the J end lost 0 bases, and 12 bases lay between the germline ends. The CDR3 is 17 residues long. Germline V gene sequence: CDR1 KGHSH, CDR2 LQKENI. The CDR3 region has the DNA TGTGCCAGCTCACCGGGACATATCTTCTCTGGGGCCAACGTCCTGACTTTC. Translated, it gives CASSPGHIFSGANVLTF.

The rearrangement links TRBV6-5 to TRBJ2-7, with D tentatively TRBD1 (6 bases). The V end lost 5 bases, the J end lost 0 bases, and 14 bases lay between the germline ends. CDR3 size: 15 residues. CDR1 and CDR2 from the germline V gene are MNHEY and SVGAGI. The CDR3 region is CASSGDTLSSYEQYF. CDR3 nucleotides: TGTGCCAGCAGTGGGGACACCTTGTCCTCCTACGAGCAGTACTTC.

This clone appeared a few times. This chain uses TRBV6-1 with TRBJ2-7; TRBD2 matches 8 bases. Germline CDR1 reads MNHNS; CDR2 reads SASEGT. Trimming at V came to 2 bases and at J to 7 bases, leaving 7 bases not matched to a gene. This CDR3 comprises 14 residues. CDR3 residues: CASSEWRGAGEQYF. The CDR3, as DNA: TGTGCCAGCAGTGAATGGCGGGGGGCGGGGGAGCAGTACTTC.

The chain is built from TRBV6-1 and TRBJ2-7, with unresolved D. The CDR3 sequence is 13 residues long. Trimming removed 5 bases from V and 3 bases from J, with 11 bases in between. Germline CDR1 is MNHNS and CDR2 is SASEGT. The CDR3 loop is CASSKERHYEQYF. Written as DNA, the CDR3 is TGTGCCAGCAGTAAAGAGAGACACTACGAGCAGTACTTC.

V usage is TRBV28 and J usage is TRBJ1-5; TRBD1 is a possible D gene (6 bases). Germline CDR1 MDHEN, CDR2 SYDVKM. This CDR3 has 13 residues. V was shortened by 5 bases and J by 7 bases, with 12 bases between the two germline ends. The CDR3 DNA is TGTGCCAGCAGTATCGGGGGGCCGCAGCCCCAGCATTTT. Protein sequence: CASSIGGPQPQHF.

About this clone itself: The final CDR3 position lacks the conserved phenylalanine or tryptophan, pointing to a likely read error. This chain joins TRBV9 and TRBJ1-6; 7 bases fit TRBD1. Trimming took 0 bases from V and 5 from J; bases not matched to a gene: 2. The CDR3 consists of 15 residues. Germline V gives CDR1 SGDLS, CDR2 YYNGEE. The CDR3 region has the DNA TGTGCCAGCAGCGTAGACGGGACAGATAATTCACCCCTCCACCTT. Protein sequence: CASSVDGTDNSPLHL.